The next 30 T cell receptor beta chains were all read from a single sample in a study of blood T cell repertoires in COVID-19. Data came from immunoSEQ multiplex PCR; TCRdb stores just in-frame clones and leaves some out. The table includes about 300,000 clones, more than 70% detected once. Sequencing was done on a sample of peripheral blood. The receptor set was obtained from a man younger than 35 who had recovered from COVID-19.

This rearrangement joins TRBV7-9 to TRBJ2-5; 10 bases map to TRBD2. Trimming took 0 bases from V and 3 from J; bases not matched to a gene: 4. The length of the CDR3 is 16 residues. The V gene's germline CDR1 is SEHNR and CDR2 FQNEAQ (reference sequence). The DNA for the CDR3 is TGTGCCAGCAGCTTAGCGCTAGCGGGAGTGAAAGAGACCCAGTACTTC. Translating gives CASSLALAGVKETQYF.

The chain recombines TRBV29-1 with TRBJ2-1, with D possibly matching TRBD1 (5 bases). This CDR3 is 15 amino acids long. Trimming removed 2 bases from V and 4 bases from J, with 15 bases in between. CDR1 is SQVTM, CDR2 ANQGSEA, per germline. The CDR3 sequence is CSVEKTGREYNEQFF. The DNA of the CDR3 is TGCAGCGTTGAAAAGACGGGCAGGGAATACAATGAGCAGTTCTTC.

The chain employs TRBV7-3 and TRBJ2-7; perhaps TRBD2 as D (6 bases). The germline CDR1 and CDR2 sequences are SGHTA and FQGTGA. The CDR3 runs to 14 residues. V was clipped by 5 bases and J by 5 bases, with 16 bases between them. CDR3 nucleotides: TGTGCCAGCAGCCCAGCGGCGGGACCCGACGAGCAGTACTTC. Translating gives CASSPAAGPDEQYF.

This clone was counted once. The gene calls are TRBV5-4 and TRBJ2-2; 7 bases align to TRBD2. Trimming removed 3 bases from V and 2 bases from J; junction bases left unmatched: 4. The germline V gene has CDR1 SGHNT and CDR2 YYREEE (reference sequence). The CDR3 loop spans 15 amino acids. The CDR3 sequence: CASSSRDYNTGELFF. CDR3 sequence (DNA): TGTGCCAGCAGCTCCCGGGACTACAACACCGGGGAGCTGTTTTTT.

J is TRBJ2-7 and V is TRBV11-2; 7 nucleotides align to TRBD1. Trimming removed 4 bases from V and 0 bases from J; junction bases left unmatched: 9. The germline CDR1 and CDR2 sequences are SGHAT and FQNNGV. This CDR3 spans 16 amino acids. CDR3 coding DNA: TGTGCCAGCAGCTACCTCGACAGGGCCCTCTCCTACGAGCAGTACTTC. Its protein product is CASSYLDRALSYEQYF.

In nucleotides, the CDR3 is TGTGCCAGCAGCACCCGATATGGGGAGGGGAGTCGAGAGACCCAGTACTTC. Amino acids: CASSTRYGEGSRETQYF. The chain employs TRBV7-9 and TRBJ2-5; TRBD2 agrees at 7 bases. CDR3 length equals 17 residues. Per germline, CDR1 SEHNR and CDR2 FQNEAQ (reference sequence). V lost 5 bases, J lost 4 bases, and 16 bases stayed unmatched.

The chain joins TRBV27 to TRBJ1-6; 10 bases are shared with TRBD1. The junction had 19 bases not matched to a gene; V was cut back by 3 bases and J by 11 bases. Germline V gene lookup returns CDR1 MNHEY and CDR2 SMNVEV (reference sequence). This CDR3 contains 19 residues. The CDR3 DNA reads as TGTGCCAGCAGTTTTATTGTGGGACAGGGGTCCCTTCCTGTGGCACCCCTCCACTTT. As protein: CASSFIVGQGSLPVAPLHF.

The CDR3 DNA sequence: TGTGCCAGCACGCCCTCCCAGGGGGGTGGCTTAACGACCCAGTACTTC. Protein: CASTPSQGGGLTTQYF. This chain connects TRBV7-8 to TRBJ2-5; D might be TRBD1 (7 bases). Germline V gene sequence: CDR1 SGHVS, CDR2 FQNEAQ. Trimming shortened V by 7 bases and J by 7 bases, and 25 bases separated the two germline ends. The CDR3 runs to 16 residues.

This clone was counted between two and nine times. This chain connects TRBV7-6 to TRBJ1-6; D remains ambiguous. Germline assignment: CDR1 SGHVS and CDR2 FNYEAQ. The V and J ends lost 5 bases and 7 bases respectively, with 12 bases between them. The length of the CDR3 is 14 residues. In DNA, the CDR3 is TGTGCCAGCAGCCACCCACAGCAGAATTCACCCCTCCACTTT. Protein: CASSHPQQNSPLHF.

The chain joins TRBV6-6 to TRBJ1-6; 9 bases map to TRBD1. This CDR3 is 15 amino acids long. V gave up 6 bases and J gave up 10 bases; unmatched junction bases: 10. Germline V lookup: CDR1 MNHNY, CDR2 SVGAGI (reference sequence). The chain's CDR3 is CASRPPGQGNSPLHF. In nucleotides, the CDR3 is TGTGCCAGCAGGCCGCCGGGACAGGGAAACTCACCCCTCCACTTT.

The V and J genes are TRBV13 and TRBJ1-2; the match to TRBD1 covers 11 bases. V shed 5 bases and J 4 bases; nucleotides not matched to a gene: 6. Germline loops: CDR1 PRHDT, CDR2 FYEKMQ (reference sequence). The length of the CDR3 is 15 residues. The DNA for the CDR3 is TGTGCCAGCAGCCCCGGACAGGGGGCAGGCTATGGCTACACCTTC. Amino acids: CASSPGQGAGYGYTF.

The rearrangement links TRBV19 to TRBJ2-5; perhaps TRBD1 as D (6 bases). The CDR3 contains 16 residues. Trimming took off 3 bases at V and 4 bases at J, with 18 bases between the two ends. Germline CDR1 LNHDA, CDR2 SQIVND (reference sequence). CDR3 sequence: CASSIFTGNGRETQYF. In DNA form, the CDR3 reads TGTGCCAGTAGTATCTTCACAGGGAACGGAAGAGAGACCCAGTACTTC.

V is TRBV20-1 and J is TRBJ1-6; no clear D gene. Germline lookup yields CDR1 DFQATT and CDR2 SNEGSKA (reference sequence). This CDR3 contains 15 residues. Trimming took off 3 bases at V and 5 bases at J, with 14 bases between the two ends. This CDR3 is CSASSPVNNNSPLHF. The CDR3 nucleotides read TGCAGTGCTAGTAGTCCAGTAAACAATAATTCACCCCTCCACTTT.

This clone was seen a few times. The CDR3 spells CASSTGTSGGARYF. The CDR3 nucleotides read TGTGCCAGCAGCACCGGGACTAGCGGGGGGGCCCGGTATTTT. This chain connects TRBV5-6 to TRBJ2-3; 16 positions agree with TRBD2. V shed 4 bases and J 14 bases; nucleotides not matched to a gene: 7. Looked up from germline, CDR1 is SGHDT and CDR2 is YYEEEE. The CDR3 is 14 amino acids.

The sample holds one count of this clone. The V gene is TRBV18, the J gene TRBJ1-3; D is possibly TRBD1 (5 bases). The CDR3 length is 15 residues. The germline V and J ends were trimmed by 4 bases and 0 bases, with 10 bases remaining between them. Germline V gene lookup returns CDR1 KGHSH and CDR2 LQKENI. CDR3 residues: CASSQGADSGNTIYF. The CDR3 bases are TGTGCCAGCTCACAAGGGGCCGACTCTGGAAACACCATATATTTT.

The V call is TRBV18, the J call TRBJ1-6; no clear D gene. Germline CDR1 KGHSH, CDR2 LQKENI. Deletions cut 1 base from V and 10 bases from J, with 5 bases between. The CDR3 consists of 12 residues. CDR3 sequence reads: CASSPRASPLHF. The DNA for the CDR3 is TGTGCCAGCTCACCACGGGCGTCACCCCTCCACTTT.

The chain has TRBV6-5 and TRBJ1-2, with D unclear. The ends were cut back, 7 bases at V and 5 bases at J, with 14 bases in the middle. CDR1 MNHEY and CDR2 SVGAGI come from the germline V gene. The CDR3 totals 13 residues. The CDR3 loop is CASTTLGLYGYTF. The CDR3 DNA reads as TGTGCCAGCACCACCCTCGGTTTATATGGCTACACCTTC.

This clone was observed a handful of times. This chain links TRBV6-2 or TRBV6-3 with TRBJ2-1, with 7 nucleotides matching TRBD2. Germline V gene lookup returns CDR1 MNHEY and CDR2 SVGEGT. This CDR3 region has 16 residues. V was clipped by 2 bases and J by 1 base; unmatched bases: 5. This CDR3 is CASSYGGGGSYNEQFF. The CDR3 coding sequence is TGTGCCAGCAGTTACGGCGGCGGGGGTTCCTACAATGAGCAGTTCTTC.

This clone was counted once. This chain links TRBV5-4 with TRBJ2-7; 11 bases fit TRBD2. J was trimmed by 3 bases and V by 0 bases; bases with no gene match: 5. Per germline, CDR1 SGHNT and CDR2 YYREEE (reference sequence). The length of the CDR3 is 16 residues. The CDR3 reads CASSLGGTSGLYEQYF. Here the CDR3 DNA reads TGTGCCAGCAGCTTGGGCGGGACTAGCGGACTCTACGAGCAGTACTTC.

This clone has only one observation. The genes are TRBV15 and TRBJ2-5; 7 bases line up with TRBD2. Germline-derived CDR1 and CDR2 are LNHNV and YYDKDF (reference sequence). The CDR3 is 16 residues long. With 0 bases clipped from V and 3 bases from J, the junction kept 7 bases outside the gene matches. The CDR3 DNA is TGTGCCACCAGCAGAGATCGGCTAGCGGTTAAAGAGACCCAGTACTTC. It encodes CATSRDRLAVKETQYF.

The chain links TRBV4-1 to TRBJ2-5, with TRBD1 identical over 7 bases. The CDR3 sequence is 15 residues long. The germline V gene encodes CDR1 MGHRA and CDR2 YSYEKL. With V trimmed by 0 bases and J by 2 bases, 3 bases remained unmatched. CDR3 protein: CASSQDEGQQETQYF. In nucleotides, the CDR3 is TGCGCCAGCAGCCAAGATGAGGGACAGCAAGAGACCCAGTACTTC.

The J gene is TRBJ1-5, the V gene TRBV4-2; 8 nucleotides agree with TRBD1. CDR3 size: 15 residues. Per the germline V gene, CDR1 is LGHNA and CDR2 is YNFKEQ. The V and J ends lost 4 bases and 2 bases, in that order; junction bases with no gene match: 4. CDR3 loop: CASSPATGGNQPQHF. DNA of the CDR3: TGTGCCAGCAGCCCGGCGACAGGGGGCAATCAGCCCCAGCATTTT.

This rearrangement joins TRBV5-1 to TRBJ1-3, with unresolved D. This CDR3 is built from 17 residues. The V end was cut by 2 bases, the J end by 1 base, with 16 bases between. Looked up from germline, CDR1 is SGHRS and CDR2 is YFSETQ. CDR3 coding DNA: TGCGCCAGCAGCTTTCACAGCCGCCATCAGTCTGGAAACACCATATATTTT. Translating gives CASSFHSRHQSGNTIYF.

The rearrangement uses TRBV9 and TRBJ2-3, with 7 bases lining up with TRBD1. The V gene's germline CDR1 is SGDLS and CDR2 YYNGEE. The CDR3 has 15 residues. V was pared by 3 bases and J by 4 bases, with 8 bases of the junction left unmatched. DNA of the CDR3: TGTGCCAGCAGCGCAACCAATCAGGGGGCAGATACGCAGTATTTT. Encoded protein: CASSATNQGADTQYF.

This clone appeared once. The chain employs TRBV5-1 and TRBJ2-2; tentative D call: TRBD1 (6 bases). CDR3 size: 17 residues. Germline V CDR1 and CDR2: SGHRS, YFSETQ. V was clipped by 1 base and J by 4 bases, with 17 bases between them. The CDR3 coding sequence is TGCGCCAGCAGCTTGTCACAGGGCGGTATCGGCACCGGGGAGCTGTTTTTT. Translating it yields CASSLSQGGIGTGELFF. Drawing the rest from reference TRBV5-1 and TRBJ2-2, the complete variable domain is KAGVTQTPRYLIKTRGQQVTLSCSPISGHRSVSWYQQTPGQGLQFLFEYFSETQRNKGNFPGRFSGRQFSNSRSEMNVSTLELGDSALYLCASSLSQGGIGTGELFFGEGSRLTVL.

J is TRBJ2-2 and V is TRBV18; 7 nucleotides agree with TRBD1. CDR3 length: 15 residues. The germline gives CDR1 KGHSH, CDR2 LQKENI. Trimming cost V 4 bases and J 0 bases; bases outside gene matches: 2. The CDR3 loop reads CASSRQGTNTGELFF. The CDR3 DNA reads TGTGCCAGCTCACGACAGGGCACGAACACCGGGGAGCTGTTTTTT.

This sequence joins TRBV12-3 or TRBV12-4 and TRBJ2-3, with 7 bases fitting TRBD2. The CDR3 covers 13 residues. With 3 bases clipped from V and 4 bases from J, the junction kept 1 base outside the gene matches. As DNA, the CDR3 is TGTGCCAGCAGTTTTCGGGGGGCAGATACGCAGTATTTT. Residues: CASSFRGADTQYF.

The rearrangement joins TRBV7-3 to TRBJ2-1, with 8 nucleotides matching TRBD2. Germline loops: CDR1 SGHTA, CDR2 FQGTGA. The length of the CDR3 is 15 residues. Trimming at V came to 3 bases and at J to 3 bases, leaving 4 bases not matched to a gene. In DNA, the CDR3 is TGTGCCAGCAGCTTGGGGACTAGTATCTACAATGAGCAGTTCTTC. It is translated as CASSLGTSIYNEQFF.

This sequence joins TRBV19 and TRBJ1-4; no definite D call. Trimming removed 6 bases at V and 6 bases at J, with 8 bases between. The CDR3 has 12 amino acids. Per germline, CDR1 LNHDA and CDR2 SQIVND (reference sequence). CDR3 sequence (DNA): TGTGCCAGTAGCCCTTTATATGAAAAACTGTTTTTT. It codes for CASSPLYEKLFF.

V is TRBV6-2 or TRBV6-3 and J is TRBJ2-1; D ambiguous. Germline lookup yields CDR1 MNHEY and CDR2 SVGEGT. The CDR3 has 14 amino acids. Trimming shortened V by 2 bases and J by 0 bases, and 5 bases separated the two germline ends. The CDR3 sequence is CASSYGSSYNEQFF. CDR3 nucleotides: TGTGCCAGCAGTTACGGTAGCTCCTACAATGAGCAGTTCTTC.